This T cell receptor (beta chain) originates from a study of shared clonotypes between healthy human individuals. Study observations and caveats: Collection of samples was limited to blood; tissue repertoires likely differ. Lower generation probabilities were found for non-shared clonotypes than for those shared by all four donors.

The germline V gene has CDR1 MNHNS and CDR2 SASEGT. This CDR3 region has 12 residues. V lost 8 bases and J lost 6, with 14 bases in between. Sequencing was performed with immunoSEQ multiplex PCR; in TCRdb, only in-frame clones are kept and a portion is missing. The sample lists around 2,000,000 clones, about 92% occurring once. For this clone: Its specificity is unknown.

Naive CD8 cells were CD45RO-negative, positively selected for CCR7, excluding terminally differentiated effector memory CD45RA+ cells. The clonotype was recovered from a man younger than 35 in good health. Some clones in this sample may be carry-over from other donors' samples. The sample consisted of naive CD8+ T cells from PBMCs. The gene calls are TRBV6-1 and TRBJ2-7; D remains ambiguous. The CDR3 here is CASGPRRPEQYF. Here the CDR3 DNA reads TGTGCCAGCGGCCCGAGACGGCCCGAGCAGTACTTC.